There are many counts of the clone carrying this TCR beta chain. The antigen is not known. The same CDR3 can be traced to other DNA sequences in this sample. The data stem from a study of beta chain features in type 1 diabetes. Overall study context: Examination spanned approximately 110 million sorted cells from all samples. Findings and limits, study-wide: Across all four CD4+ subsets, people with type 1 diabetes showed modestly shorter TCRB CDR3s.

Via CD45RO/CCR7/CD25/CD127/CD95/CD27, cells of the CD4+ naive, central memory, regulatory and stem cell-like memory subsets were sorted. Sorted populations were all over 95% pure. cDNA synthesis used the whole RNA isolate, giving expressed TCRB sequences. Data came from immunoSEQ multiplex PCR; TCRdb stores just in-frame clones and leaves some out. Here the sample spans around 430,000 clones, approximately 31% being singletons. V dropped 3 bases and J dropped 5 bases, with 13 bases sitting between them. The CDR3 contains 14 residues. Germline loops: CDR1 GTSNPN, CDR2 SVGIG (reference sequence). The V gene is TRBV30, the J gene TRBJ2-2; D is unclear. This clonotype originated in a man aged 18 to 29 in good health. The sequencing input was naive CD4+ T cells from blood. DNA of the CDR3: TGTGCCTGGAGGCGACTTGCGTCGACCGGGGAGCTGTTTTTT. Protein sequence: CAWRRLASTGELFF.